The subject of this entry is one T cell receptor (beta chain). The CDR3 spans 15 residues. The V segment lost 0 bases and the J segment 0 bases; nucleotides outside the gene matches: 2. Germline loops: CDR1 KGHSH, CDR2 LQKENI. Clones were sequenced by immunoSEQ multiplex PCR, and TCRdb holds only the in-frame ones, with some missing. The sample shows 75,000 or so clones, approximately 78% of them seen only once. The data belong to a study of blood T cell repertoires in COVID-19. This TCR was sampled from a man aged 55 to 70 with acute or convalescent COVID-19. The sample comprised peripheral blood. The chain couples TRBV18 to TRBJ2-7; 7 bases agree with TRBD2. CDR3 nucleotides: TGTGCCAGCTCACCACCCGGGGGGAGCTCCTACGAGCAGTACTTC. Translated, it gives CASSPPGGSSYEQYF.